A single T cell receptor (beta chain) is shown here with its context. Antigen: not known. PCR was performed using 60 Vbeta and 13 Jbeta primers. Clones were read by immunoSEQ multiplex PCR, and TCRdb kept only the in-frame ones, dropping some. The sample lists approximately 150,000 clones; roughly 74% were seen once. The germline V gene has CDR1 SGHAT and CDR2 FQNNGV. The CDR3 extends over 16 amino acids. V shed 5 bases and J shed 7 bases, with 20 bases lying between them. The data are from a study of cytomegalovirus exposure and HLA in healthy donors. Study results and caveats: It was confirmed in vitro that a few of the CMV-associated chains were specific for CMV antigens. The classifier reportedly diagnosed cytomegalovirus status with high specificity and sensitivity.

The sequence was collected from a male donor in good health and CMV-seronegative. The sequenced sample consisted of PBMCs. This chain uses TRBV11-2 with TRBJ2-2, with D maybe TRBD1 (5 bases). This chain's CDR3 is CASSISSSRVGGELFF. The CDR3 region has the DNA TGTGCCAGCAGCATAAGTAGTTCCAGGGTAGGCGGGGAGCTGTTTTTT.